Listed below are T cell receptor beta chains from one sample, sequenced in a study of cytomegalovirus exposure and HLA in healthy donors. Using immunoSEQ multiplex PCR, the repertoire was profiled, and TCRdb retains in-frame clones only, with some absent. Of fewer than 250,000 clones in the sample, approximately 80% were seen once. Material for sequencing was PBMCs. These receptors were obtained from a girl aged 2-15 years in good health and CMV-seronegative. The CDR3 runs from the conserved cysteine through the conserved F or W. The D gene is left open where the match is weak. A clone size is listed for some rows: how often the clone was seen (once, few, many), or a class if it is expanded.

V: TRBV7-9; D: TRBD1; length: 13; J: TRBJ1-2; size: once; DNA: TGTGCCAGCACCACAGGGGGCGACTATGGCTACACCTTC; CDR3: CASTTGGDYGYTF
V: TRBV29-1; D: TRBD2; length: 13; J: TRBJ2-3; size: NA; DNA: TGCAGCGTGAGCGGGGATAGCACAGATACGCAGTATTTT; CDR3: CSVSGDSTDTQYF
V: TRBV29-1; D: NA; length: 11; J: TRBJ1-1; size: NA; DNA: TGCAGCGTCCCCCTGGGGGGTGAAGCTTTCTTT; CDR3: CSVPLGGEAFF
V: TRBV6-1; D: NA; length: 15; J: TRBJ1-2; size: few; DNA: TGTGCCAGCAAGGCCCAGACAGGAGCTAACTATGGCTACACCTTC; CDR3: CASKAQTGANYGYTF
V: TRBV2; D: TRBD2; length: 14; J: TRBJ2-5; size: NA; DNA: TGTGCCAGCAAGGGAGGGACTAGCATCGAGACCCAGTACTTC; CDR3: CASKGGTSIETQYF
V: TRBV10-2; D: TRBD2; length: 16; J: TRBJ2-7; size: NA; DNA: TGCGCCAGCAGCGATCCCTCGCGGGAGGGCTCCTACGAGCAGTACTTC; CDR3: CASSDPSREGSYEQYF
V: TRBV5-1; D: TRBD1; length: 17; J: TRBJ1-1; size: few; DNA: TGCGCCAGCAGCCACCTGGAACAGGGGGCAGGGGGAACTGAAGCTTTCTTT; CDR3: CASSHLEQGAGGTEAFF
V: TRBV7-9; D: NA; length: 15; J: TRBJ2-7; size: NA; DNA: TGTGCCAGCAGCTCCTTAAGGGACTTATCCTACGAGCAGTACTTC; CDR3: CASSSLRDLSYEQYF
V: TRBV9; D: TRBD2; length: 20; J: TRBJ2-3; size: NA; DNA: TGTGCCAGCAGCGCCTCCTCCCTACCGGGACTAGCGTATCGCACAGATACGCAGTATTTT; CDR3: CASSASSLPGLAYRTDTQYF
V: TRBV7-2; D: NA; length: 16; J: TRBJ2-3; size: NA; DNA: TGTGCCAGCGGATATCGAGGGGACTCCCGCACAGATACGCAGTATTTT; CDR3: CASGYRGDSRTDTQYF
V: TRBV7-9; D: TRBD1; length: 17; J: TRBJ2-5; size: NA; DNA: TGTGCCAGCAGCAATTCGCGAGCAGGGGGCGCGGGAGAGACCCAGTACTTC; CDR3: CASSNSRAGGAGETQYF
V: TRBV6-5; D: TRBD1; length: 14; J: TRBJ1-2; size: NA; DNA: TGTGCCAGAGTACAGGGGCTGGAGTCAGATGGCTACACCTTC; CDR3: CARVQGLESDGYTF
V: TRBV6-1; D: TRBD1; length: 14; J: TRBJ1-4; size: NA; DNA: TGTGCCAGCAGGCAGGACAGGGGTAATGAAAAACTGTTTTTT; CDR3: CASRQDRGNEKLFF
V: TRBV6-1; D: TRBD1; length: 15; J: TRBJ2-1; size: NA; DNA: TGTGCCAGCAGTGAAGGGACAGGGGGCTACAATGAGCAGTTCTTC; CDR3: CASSEGTGGYNEQFF
V: TRBV5-1; D: TRBD2; length: 15; J: TRBJ2-5; size: NA; DNA: TGCGCCAGCAGCTTCCTAGCGGGGGGCAGGGAGACCCAGTACTTC; CDR3: CASSFLAGGRETQYF
V: TRBV7-6; D: NA; length: 13; J: TRBJ2-1; size: NA; DNA: TGTGCCAGCAGCTTACTACTATTTGATGAGCAGTTCTTC; CDR3: CASSLLLFDEQFF
V: TRBV5-1; D: NA; length: 12; J: TRBJ2-1; size: NA; DNA: TGCGCCAGCAGCCGACTAGTCCATGAGCAGTTCTTC; CDR3: CASSRLVHEQFF
V: TRBV14; D: TRBD1; length: 15; J: TRBJ2-3; size: NA; DNA: TGTGCCAGCAGCCAAGGTCAGGGGGTCGCAGATACGCAGTATTTT; CDR3: CASSQGQGVADTQYF
V: TRBV7-2; D: TRBD1; length: 14; J: TRBJ2-5; size: NA; DNA: TGTGCCAGCAGCGGGGGGACAGGACAAGAGACCCAGTACTTC; CDR3: CASSGGTGQETQYF
V: TRBV4-1; D: NA; length: 16; J: TRBJ2-1; size: NA; DNA: TGCGCCAGCAGCCAAGAGGGAGCGGCATCGTACAATGAGCAGTTCTTC; CDR3: CASSQEGAASYNEQFF
V: TRBV6-5; D: NA; length: 15; J: TRBJ2-1; size: NA; DNA: TGTGCCAGCAGTCTGTACAGGGGGGAGGGCAATGAGCAGTTCTTC; CDR3: CASSLYRGEGNEQFF
V: TRBV4-1; D: NA; length: 18; J: TRBJ1-5; size: once; DNA: TGCGCCAGCAGCCAAGAAGGGGCCGGACTACGTGGCAATCAGCCCCAGCATTTT; CDR3: CASSQEGAGLRGNQPQHF
V: TRBV2; D: NA; length: 15; J: TRBJ2-1; size: NA; DNA: TGTGCCAGCAGTGAGCAGCGTAGCTCCTACAATGAGCAGTTCTTC; CDR3: CASSEQRSSYNEQFF
V: TRBV4-1; D: NA; length: 17; J: TRBJ2-3; size: few; DNA: TGCGCCAGCAGCCAAGTGGGGAGGAAAAAAGTCACAGATACGCAGTATTTT; CDR3: CASSQVGRKKVTDTQYF
V: TRBV2; D: NA; length: 11; J: TRBJ2-7; size: few; DNA: TGTGCCAGCAGTACTACCCACGAGCAGTACTTC; CDR3: CASSTTHEQYF
V: TRBV9; D: NA; length: 15; J: TRBJ2-7; size: NA; DNA: TGTGCCAGCAGCGCCCGGGCGGACAGTTCCTACGAGCAGTACTTC; CDR3: CASSARADSSYEQYF
V: TRBV7-9; D: TRBD1; length: 16; J: TRBJ1-1; size: NA; DNA: TGTGCCAGCAGCTTAGCCCAGGGGGCACAGAACACTGAAGCTTTCTTT; CDR3: CASSLAQGAQNTEAFF